This T cell receptor beta chain was sequenced during a study of CD8+ T cells in alopecia areata. cDNA serving as the sequencing template came from extracted, reverse transcribed RNA. Profiling relied on immunoSEQ multiplex PCR, and the TCRdb table lists in-frame clones only, not all of them. Of about 140,000 clones in the sample, 51% were seen once. The V and J ends lost 7 bases and 0 bases respectively, with 16 bases between them. The germline V gene encodes CDR1 SQVTM and CDR2 ANQGSEA. This CDR3 is built from 14 residues. Sequenced here: CD4+ T cells sorted from blood, sampled at week 0. This TCR was recovered from a human donor with alopecia areata. The chain recombines TRBV29-1 with TRBJ2-7, with D perhaps matching TRBD1 or TRBD2 (5 bases each). The CDR3 protein is CSALGRRSSYEQYF. The CDR3, as DNA: TGCAGCGCCCTGGGACGACGAAGCTCCTACGAGCAGTACTTC.